This paragraph covers one TCR beta chain sequence. This entry belongs to a study of blood T cell repertoires in COVID-19. Study as a whole: Acute-phase and convalescent COVID-19 samples originated in the United States, Italy and Spain. T cells, B-cell-depleted T cells, or PBMCs provided the cDNA or gDNA that served as material.

As handled by the study authors: Reference gene primers were amplified, and this amplification served to estimate nucleated cell counts. TCRdb keeps only in-frame clones here, not all; method: immunoSEQ multiplex PCR. V and J calls and clone size follow that table, whereas D and trimming were derived from the DNA. The sample lists under 45,000 clones, about 86% occurring once. V gave up 3 bases and J gave up 0 bases, with 6 bases separating them. The germline CDR1 and CDR2 sequences are SGDLS and YYNGEE. The CDR3 has 13 residues. The sequencing sample was made of peripheral blood. The chain uses TRBV9 and TRBJ1-1, with D uncertain. The sequence came from a woman older than 75 with active or convalescent COVID-19. The CDR3 sequence is CASSDSVNTEAFF. As DNA, the CDR3 is TGTGCCAGCAGCGATAGCGTGAACACTGAAGCTTTCTTT.